Below, one T cell receptor (beta chain) is given with its context. This clone was detected only a few times. It lacks a known antigen. No base quality values were provided; no much bigger clone lies one nucleotide off. A single peripheral blood draw of roughly 0.11 L on average was collected from each donor into heparinised tubes. A BD FACSAria II and a panel including CD45RO, CCR7, CD25, CD127, CD95 and CD27 were used to sort naive, central memory, regulatory and stem cell-like memory CD4+ T cells. Every sorted population had a purity above 95%. Right away, PBMCs were isolated by Lymphoprep density gradient centrifugation and were stained directly, with no culture step. So that batch effects would be minimized, each experiment stained and sorted samples in pairs, pairing one healthy donor with one patient. Germline trimming: 3 bases from V, 4 bases from J; junction bases outside gene matches: 8. CDR1 is given as SGHDT and CDR2 as YYEEEE, both from the germline V gene. The CDR3 holds 15 amino acids from the cysteine to the phenylalanine. The DNA shown is the 45-base CDR3, in frame from base 1.

The entire isolated RNA was reverse transcribed using the High Capacity cDNA Reverse Transcription Kit, and thus expressed TCRB transcripts were sequenced. Naive, central memory and regulatory T cell samples underwent deep immunoSEQ sequencing, averaging about 3.57 million total reads per sample. Sorted cells were lysed in RLT buffer, and RNA was extracted using DNase-treated RNeasy Micro or Mini kits according to cell number. To prevent cross-contamination, every cell subset was processed on its own, while patient and healthy donor samples were processed together. Using the immunoSEQ multiplex PCR, TCRB sequences were amplified from cDNA into 87-bp fragments spanning the CDR3 region. Amplicons were sequenced on the Illumina HiSeq platform. Concerning the study's data processing: Synthetic template baselines were used to correct PCR bias computationally, reads within Hamming distance 2 were collapsed together, and singletons that could not be merged were discarded. Reads were aligned to IMGT to assign V, D and J genes, CDR3 length, and insertions or deletions at six rearrangement sites. Within each subset, clonotype counts were normalized to the number of sorted cells before true diversity and Gini coefficients were calculated with the tcR R package. The overlap coefficient, calculated on TCRB nucleotide sequences, was used to measure repertoire sharing. TCRdb holds this immuneACCESS table with in-frame rearrangements only. Some clones are missing; in checked studies, unresolved V genes explain under half, and the rest has no known cause. The V and J calls and clone size are taken from that table; D and trimming were inferred from the DNA. Here the sample has about 160,000 clones; around 8% occur a single time. Clones ranked in the top ten supply about 0.9% of the sample.

The data originate from a study of beta chain features in type 1 diabetes (dated by TCRdb to the late 2010s). Some background on the complete study: Patients and healthy donors did not differ in mean age, gender distribution, total cell number or subset yield. Across all samples, some 99 million sorted cells were examined, and cell number per subset correlated strongly with RNA yield. The study compared the TCRB repertoires of sorted circulating CD4+ T cell subsets in recently diagnosed type 1 diabetes patients with those in matched healthy donors. Regulatory and stem cell-like memory subsets were obtained from only 8 patients and roughly 8 healthy donors, while naive and central memory subsets were obtained from all 30 or so donors. What the research found in general, with its limitations: Because cDNA was sequenced instead of genomic DNA, activated cells with high expression could be over-represented, although the groups did not differ in activation or CD3 levels. Because small numbers of individuals were included in the HLA sub-analyses, any influence of HLA type on TCRB rearrangement was left unresolved. Shorter templates might be favored by PCR, yet because patient and control samples were amplified and corrected together, any such skew would affect both groups equally. At VDJ recombination sites, patients with type 1 diabetes made fewer insertions and deleted more nucleotides, a pattern implying thymic rearrangement abnormalities. Naive, central memory and regulatory TCRB repertoires appeared more similar among patients than among healthy donors. Type 1 diabetes patients showed a moderate but significant shortening of TCRB CDR3 length in all four CD4+ subsets.

The sequenced sample consisted of central memory CD4+ T cells from blood. The TCR sequence derives from a woman aged 40 to 50 with type 1 diabetes. The rearranged chain carries TRBV5-6 and TRBJ1-2; 8 bases in the junction line up with TRBD1. The CDR3 region: CASSSWGRGPYGYTF. At the DNA level, the sequence is TGTGCCAGCAGCTCCTGGGGCAGGGGGCCCTATGGCTACACCTTC.